This T cell receptor beta chain was captured by sequencing in a study of early T cells in non-severe SARS-CoV-2 infection. TCRdb reprocessed the 5' RACE reads with MiXCR, giving one entry per CDR3 protein. Of about 58,000 distinct CDR3 sequences in the sample, approximately 13% are singletons; the top ten hold about 4%. This clonotype appeared many times. This clonotype originated in an adult who was a healthcare worker with PCR-confirmed SARS-CoV-2 infection or an uninfected control (not recorded which). Material: whole blood.

The DNA for the CDR3 is TGTGCCAGCAGTTCGCGGGATTCTGGAAACACCATATATTTT. This sequence encodes CASSSRDSGNTIYF. V usage is TRBV28 and J usage is TRBJ1-3; D is undetermined. The CDR3 spans 14 residues. CDR1 and CDR2 (germline): MDHEN, SYDVKM. V was clipped by 4 bases and J by 1 base, with 8 bases between them.